What follows describes a single TCR delta chain. The protein TCRdb gives is from a much larger clone and does not agree with this DNA's translation at residue 3, likely a read error; the protein shown here comes from the DNA. The data derive from a study of gamma-delta T cells after stem cell transplantation. TCRdb reanalyzed the RT-PCR reads using CATT. Among 1,500 to 2,000 delta-chain clones, more than 1.5% were seen once, and the ten largest hold more than 60%. CDR1 and CDR2 (germline): TSWWSYY, QGS. The CDR3 totals 23 residues. Specimen: gamma-delta T cells. The chain combines TRDV1 with TRDJ1; 9 bases match TRDD3. The source of this sequence is a human donor. It is not recorded whose cells these are; they may come from a transplant donor. The CDR3 DNA reads TGTGCTCCTGGGGAACTGCGGTTGTACTGGGGGACGCCGAGCCGGCCAGACTCCGATAAACTCATCTTT. This translates into CAPGELRLYWGTPSRPDSDKLIF.